The clone carrying this TCR beta chain was counted at least ten times. Its specificity is unknown. The ends lost 4 bases at V and 4 bases at J; junction bases unmatched: 7. The germline CDR1 and CDR2 sequences are MNHEY and SVGAGI. The CDR3 is 16 residues long. The sample belongs to a study of read filtering for tumor transcriptome and immune sequencing. Across the whole study: The cohort had 17 to 20 men and approximately 15 women aged roughly 47 to 80, mean approximately 66 years. Transcriptome libraries were built from DNase-treated RNA. TCR-mapped reads were about 4.05 to 10.27 million with IR-seq versus roughly 75 to 1,300 with RNA-seq.

Study observations and caveats: Even smaller IR-seq throughput identified most shared clonotypes.

Molecular barcoded adaptors covering alpha/delta and beta/gamma chains were used on approximately 400 ng RNA. One entry per CDR3 protein, called by TCRdb with MiXCR from the reads. The table lists approximately 50,000 distinct CDR3 sequences, 20% to 25% of them singletons, with 17% in the top ten. The material sequenced was a population of CD138-negative cells sorted from bone marrow. The clonotype was recovered from a donor at least 40 years old with multiple myeloma. The chain is built from TRBV6-5 and TRBJ2-1; 10 bases line up with TRBD2. The DNA for the CDR3 is TGTGCCAGCAGTTTATCTAGCGGGGGTGGTTACAATGAGCAGTTCTTC. This codes for CASSLSSGGGYNEQFF.